The 31 T cell receptor beta chains below come from one sample, sequenced in a study of T-cell memory formation after mild COVID-19. A single record per CDR3 protein comes from TCRdb applying MiXCR to the 5' RACE reads. The sample lists roughly 170,000 distinct CDR3 sequences, less than 20% occurring once. Sequenced: PBMCs or a T cell subset sorted from them (not recorded which). The receptors were sampled from a young man who had mild COVID-19 (a few samples of this study predate the infection). Cell type and time point are not known.

This clonotype was seen more than once but under ten times. This rearrangement joins TRBV5-6 to TRBJ2-2; 7 bases are shared with TRBD1. J was trimmed by 2 bases and V by 4 bases; bases with no gene match: 5. The CDR3 loop spans 15 amino acids. The V gene's germline CDR1 is SGHDT and CDR2 YYEEEE. The CDR3 is CASSTTGRNTGELFF. The CDR3, as DNA: TGTGCCAGCAGCACGACAGGGCGAAACACCGGGGAGCTGTTTTTT.

This clonotype was seen a few times. V and J are TRBV7-2 and TRBJ1-6; maybe TRBD1 (5 bases). Between the trimmed V and J ends, which lost 4 bases and 6 bases, there was a span of 10 bases. Germline V gene sequence: CDR1 SGHTA, CDR2 FQGNSA. The CDR3 sequence is 14 residues long. The CDR3 region has the DNA TGTGCCAGCAGCTGGGACGGACTTAATTCACCCCTCCACTTT. It encodes CASSWDGLNSPLHF.

This clonotype came up a few times. This chain connects TRBV7-2 to TRBJ2-3; no definite D call. Trimming took off 4 bases at V and 6 bases at J, with 11 bases between the two ends. Per the germline V gene, CDR1 is SGHTA and CDR2 is FQGNSA. This CDR3 contains 13 residues. DNA of the CDR3: TGTGCCAGCAGCTCTTGGAATCCCGATACGCAGTATTTT. Encoded protein: CASSSWNPDTQYF.

In this sample, this clonotype turned up a few times. CDR3 bases: TGTGCCAGCAGCCCATGGGGCCTTCTCGGCTACACCTTC. It yields the protein CASSPWGLLGYTF. This chain joins TRBV7-8 and TRBJ1-2; possible D gene TRBD1, 5 bases. Germline values: CDR1 SGHVS, CDR2 FQNEAQ. There are 13 residues in the CDR3. V lost 5 bases and J lost 8, with 15 bases in between.

J is TRBJ1-3 and V is TRBV29-1, with D unresolved. The germline CDR1 and CDR2 sequences are SQVTM and ANQGSEA. CDR3 length: 11 amino acids. V was shortened by 7 bases and J by 4 bases, with 8 bases between the two germline ends. As DNA, the CDR3 is TGCAGCGCCGGGAGAGGAAACACCATATATTTT. Its translation is CSAGRGNTIYF. Full variable domain (missing parts from reference TRBV29-1 and TRBJ1-3): SAVISQKPSRDICQRGTSLTIQCQVDSQVTMMFWYRQQPGQSLTLIATANQGSEATYESGFVIDKFPISRPNLTFSTLTVSNMSPEDSSIYLCSAGRGNTIYFGEGSWLTVV.

This clonotype was found a few times. V is TRBV5-4 and J is TRBJ2-1; 11 bases are shared with TRBD2. V shed 7 bases and J 3 bases; nucleotides not matched to a gene: 6. CDR1 is SGHNT, CDR2 YYREEE, per germline (reference sequence). The CDR3 totals 15 residues. In DNA, the CDR3 is TGTGCCAGCTCGCCAGGACTAGCGGGCTACAATGAGCAGTTCTTC. This codes for CASSPGLAGYNEQFF.

In this sample, this clonotype turned up many times. This chain joins TRBV2 and TRBJ2-7; tentative D call: TRBD1 (5 bases). Germline CDR1 reads SNHLY; CDR2 reads FYNNEI. The CDR3 totals 13 residues. V was shortened by 6 bases and J by 1 base, with 10 bases between the two germline ends. The CDR3 bases are TGTGCCAGCAGGGTAGACAGTTCCTACGAGCAGTACTTC. Protein: CASRVDSSYEQYF.

The sample holds a few counts of this clonotype. The gene calls are TRBV12-3 or TRBV12-4 and TRBJ2-5; D gene uncertain. This CDR3 comprises 13 residues. Trimming stripped 6 bases from V and 7 bases from J, with 15 bases between. CDR3 amino acids: CASSSSVLGTQYF. CDR3 DNA sequence: TGTGCCAGCAGCTCCAGTGTTTTGGGGACCCAGTACTTC.

The chain links TRBV9 to TRBJ1-2; 7 bases line up with TRBD1. Germline loops: CDR1 SGDLS, CDR2 YYNGEE. The CDR3 loop spans 15 amino acids. V lost 4 bases, J lost 4 bases, and 10 bases stayed unmatched. DNA for the CDR3: TGTGCCAGCAGCAAACCGGGACAGCCCCTCTATGGCTACACCTTC. The encoded protein is CASSKPGQPLYGYTF. Together with reference TRBV9 and TRBJ1-2, the CDR3 gives the full variable domain: DSGVTQTPKHLITATGQRVTLRCSPRSGDLSVYWYQQSLDQGLQFLIQYYNGEERAKGNILERFSAQQFPDLHSELNLSSLELGDSALYFCASSKPGQPLYGYTFGSGTRLTVV.

This clonotype was detected ten times or more. The chain carries TRBV7-2 and TRBJ1-2; D unresolved. This CDR3 comprises 12 residues. Trimming removed 5 bases from V and 3 bases from J, with 7 bases in between. The germline CDR1 and CDR2 sequences are SGHTA and FQGNSA. Here the CDR3 reads CASSPDHYGYTF. The CDR3 nucleotides read TGTGCCAGCAGCCCGGATCACTATGGCTACACCTTC. Using reference TRBV7-2 and TRBJ1-2 for the parts outside the CDR3, the full variable domain is GAGVSQSPSNKVTEKGKDVELRCDPISGHTALYWYRQSLGQGLEFLIYFQGNSAPDKSGLPSDRFSAERTGGSVSTLTIQRTQQEDSAVYLCASSPDHYGYTFGSGTRLTVV.

In its sample, this clonotype was seen many times. Here the CDR3 reads CASSLGISGGAVDTQYF. The CDR3 region has the DNA TGTGCCAGCAGCTTAGGCATAAGCGGGGGGGCCGTAGATACGCAGTATTTT. The chain uses TRBV7-2 and TRBJ2-3; TRBD2 aligns across 10 bases. The CDR3 extends over 17 amino acids. With V trimmed by 1 base and J by 5 bases, 9 bases remained unmatched. Germline assignment: CDR1 SGHTA and CDR2 FQGNSA.

This clonotype has only a few counts. The V and J genes are TRBV12-3 or TRBV12-4 and TRBJ1-4, with no clear D. V dropped 7 bases and J dropped 8 bases, with 11 bases sitting between them. The CDR3 covers 12 residues. For the CDR3, the DNA is TGTGCCAGCACCTCTCGATGGGAAAAACTGTTTTTT. The encoded protein is CASTSRWEKLFF.

This clonotype was recorded at least ten times. The chain is built from TRBV7-9 and TRBJ1-5; 8 positions agree with TRBD1. Germline V gene data show CDR1 as SEHNR and CDR2 as FQNEAQ (reference sequence). This CDR3 has 14 residues. The J segment lost 4 bases and the V segment lost 4 bases, leaving 3 bases of the junction unmatched. CDR3 sequence (DNA): TGTGCCAGCAGCTCCCAGGGGGCGAATCAGCCCCAGCATTTT. Its translation is CASSSQGANQPQHF.

This clonotype occurred many times. The chain uses TRBV7-3 and TRBJ2-5, with D maybe TRBD2 (6 bases). V lost 3 bases, J lost 5 bases, and 10 bases lay in between. The germline V gene has CDR1 SGHTA and CDR2 FQGTGA. CDR3 length: 13 amino acids. As DNA, the CDR3 is TGTGCCAGCAGCTTCGGGGGTGGGGAGACCCAGTACTTC. Translation: CASSFGGGETQYF.

This chain connects TRBV7-9 to TRBJ2-6; 10 positions match TRBD1. This CDR3 region has 19 residues. Per the germline V gene, CDR1 is SEHNR and CDR2 is FQNEAQ (reference sequence). J lost 1 base, V lost 5 bases, and 11 bases had no gene match. As DNA, the CDR3 is TGTGCCAGCAGCCGACCCCGGGACAGGGGTCCTTCTGGGGCCAACGTCCTGACTTTC. Translating gives CASSRPRDRGPSGANVLTF. Full variable domain (remainder filled in from reference TRBV7-9 and TRBJ2-6): DTGVSQNPRHKITKRGQNVTFRCDPISEHNRLYWYRQTLGQGPEFLTYFQNEAQLEKSRLLSDRFSAERPKGSFSTLEIQRTEQGDSAMYLCASSRPRDRGPSGANVLTFGAGSRLTVL.

The rearrangement joins TRBV20-1 to TRBJ2-2; D possibly corresponds to TRBD2 (5 bases). There are 13 residues in the CDR3. Germline-derived CDR1 and CDR2 are DFQATT and SNEGSKA (reference sequence). V lost 5 bases and J 4 bases, leaving 11 bases between the germline ends. The CDR3 sequence is CSAASGRTGELFF. DNA of the CDR3: TGCAGTGCTGCAAGCGGCCGCACCGGGGAGCTGTTTTTT.

CDR3 amino acids: CASSYAQGSGYTF. CDR3 bases: TGTGCCAGCAGTTACGCACAGGGAAGCGGCTACACCTTC. This chain uses TRBV6-2 or TRBV6-3 with TRBJ1-2; possibly TRBD1 for D (6 bases). The CDR3 runs to 13 residues. The germline V and J ends were trimmed by 2 bases and 8 bases, with 12 bases remaining between them. CDR1 is MNHEY, CDR2 SVGEGT, per germline.

The chain carries TRBV3-1 and TRBJ2-1, with D perhaps assigned TRBD1 or TRBD2 (5 bases each). V was trimmed by 0 bases and J by 14 bases, leaving 11 bases between them. In germline, CDR1 is LGHDT, CDR2 YNNKEL (reference sequence). The CDR3 covers 12 residues. This chain's CDR3 is CASSQDTREKFF. CDR3 DNA sequence: TGTGCCAGCAGCCAAGACACCAGGGAGAAGTTCTTC.

This clonotype was detected only a few times. V is TRBV3-1 and J is TRBJ2-3; D is ambiguous. The CDR3 has 14 amino acids. V dropped 4 bases and J dropped 2 bases, with 10 bases sitting between them. Looked up from germline, CDR1 is LGHDT and CDR2 is YNNKEL (reference sequence). DNA for the CDR3: TGTGCCAGCAGCCTTAGCCGGGCCACAGATACGCAGTATTTT. Translating it yields CASSLSRATDTQYF.

This clonotype was counted many times. The chain has TRBV19 and TRBJ1-5, with a possible D match to TRBD1 (6 bases). V was pared by 5 bases and J by 9 bases, with 17 bases between. The germline CDR1 and CDR2 sequences are LNHDA and SQIVND (reference sequence). This CDR3 region has 14 residues. In nucleotides, the CDR3 is TGTGCCAGTAGTTTGACAGGTGCTCACGGGCCCCAGCATTTT. This sequence encodes CASSLTGAHGPQHF.

The V gene is TRBV18, the J gene TRBJ2-3; TRBD1 agrees at 7 bases. From germline, CDR1 is KGHSH and CDR2 LQKENI. The CDR3 consists of 13 residues. Trimming removed 5 bases from V and 4 bases from J; junction bases left unmatched: 3. The DNA for the CDR3 is TGTGCCAGCTCAGACACAGGGGCAGATACGCAGTATTTT. It codes for CASSDTGADTQYF.

The rearrangement links TRBV4-3 to TRBJ2-2; D unclear. Germline CDR1 is LGHNA and CDR2 is YSLEER. Trimming pared 0 bases from V and 0 bases from J, leaving 8 bases between. The CDR3 spans 16 residues. The DNA of the CDR3 is TGCGCCAGCAGCCAAGAGTACACGGCGAACACCGGGGAGCTGTTTTTT. Its translation: CASSQEYTANTGELFF.

This clonotype turned up a few times. This CDR3 is CASSPEGGRNSPLHF. The CDR3 coding sequence is TGTGCCAGCAGCCCAGAGGGAGGACGGAATTCACCCCTCCACTTT. The chain joins TRBV9 to TRBJ1-6; D is uncertain. V was shortened by 4 bases and J by 7 bases, with 15 bases between the two germline ends. The CDR3 extends over 15 amino acids. The germline V gene has CDR1 SGDLS and CDR2 YYNGEE.

The J gene is TRBJ2-5, the V gene TRBV7-2; 8 bases align to TRBD1. Germline CDR1 is SGHTA and CDR2 is FQGNSA. V lost 2 bases and J lost 7; bases outside the gene matches: 3. CDR3 length: 13 residues. The CDR3 region has the DNA TGTGCCAGCAGCTTATGGCAGGGGGCGACCCAGTACTTC. Translation: CASSLWQGATQYF.

This clonotype was found a few times. This chain links TRBV11-2 with TRBJ1-5; D uncertain. The CDR3 totals 13 residues. Germline V gene sequence: CDR1 SGHAT, CDR2 FQNNGV. Deletions cut 5 bases from V and 16 bases from J, with 21 bases between. The CDR3 loop is CASSQKMAFTRHF. CDR3 DNA sequence: TGTGCCAGCAGCCAGAAAATGGCCTTTACTCGACATTTT.

This clonotype was counted a few times. The chain recombines TRBV7-2 with TRBJ1-2; unclear D gene. Trimming shortened V by 1 base and J by 4 bases, and 13 bases separated the two germline ends. CDR1 and CDR2 (germline): SGHTA, FQGNSA. The CDR3 extends over 15 amino acids. The CDR3 loop is CASSLDRAATYGYTF. CDR3 sequence (DNA): TGTGCCAGCAGCTTAGATAGGGCAGCGACCTATGGCTACACCTTC.

The chain joins TRBV7-6 to TRBJ2-2; D is undetermined. The V and J ends lost 0 bases and 4 bases respectively, with 6 bases between them. CDR3 length: 14 amino acids. The V gene's germline CDR1 is SGHVS and CDR2 FNYEAQ. CDR3 loop: CASSLAESTGELFF. The CDR3 DNA follows: TGTGCCAGCAGCTTAGCAGAATCCACCGGGGAGCTGTTTTTT.

This clonotype came up a few times. The V call is TRBV5-1, the J call TRBJ2-5; no reliable D call. The CDR3 has 12 residues. Trimming pared 2 bases from V and 0 bases from J, leaving 2 bases between. The germline V gene has CDR1 SGHRS and CDR2 YFSETQ. The CDR3 region has the DNA TGCGCCAGCAGCTTTAACCAAGAGACCCAGTACTTC. This gives the protein CASSFNQETQYF.

The V gene is TRBV28, the J gene TRBJ2-7, with TRBD2 as a possible D gene (6 bases). Germline V gene lookup returns CDR1 MDHEN and CDR2 SYDVKM. This CDR3 is built from 15 residues. In DNA, the CDR3 is TGTGCCAGCAGCCCAGTGGGACTTTCTCCTACGTTGGTGGACGTC. Encoded protein: CASSPVGLSPTLVDV.

This clonotype has only one observation. The chain combines TRBV20-1 with TRBJ1-1; D not resolved. In germline, CDR1 is DFQATT, CDR2 SNEGSKA (reference sequence). V dropped 0 bases and J dropped 1 base, with 6 bases sitting between them. The CDR3 loop spans 13 amino acids. The CDR3 sequence: CSAREGQNTEAFF. The DNA of the CDR3 is TGCAGTGCTAGAGAGGGCCAGAACACTGAAGCTTTCTTT.

The CDR3 here is CASSQRAGGYQETQYF. As DNA, the CDR3 is TGTGCCAGCAGCCAAAGGGCGGGGGGCTACCAAGAGACCCAGTACTTC. The V gene is TRBV3-1, the J gene TRBJ2-5; 8 nucleotides line up with TRBD2. Trimming cost V 2 bases and J 0 bases; bases outside gene matches: 5. The germline CDR1 and CDR2 sequences are LGHDT and YNNKEL (reference sequence). The length of the CDR3 is 16 residues.